The 16 T cell receptor beta chains below come from one sample, sequenced in a study of CD8+ T cells in alopecia areata. Treatment in this sample: oral pan-JAK inhibitor, 5-10 mg twice daily. Extracted from the samples, RNA was reverse transcribed into cDNA to serve as the sequencing template. Using immunoSEQ multiplex PCR, the repertoire was profiled, and TCRdb retains in-frame clones only, with some absent. The sample carries 150,000 to 200,000 clones, roughly 60% recorded once. Specimen: CD4+ T cells sorted from blood, collected at week 24, from a patient treated with tofacitinib. Source of these receptors: a human donor with alopecia areata.

This chain uses TRBV7-6 with TRBJ1-5, with TRBD1 as a possible D gene (5 bases). The ends were cut back, 5 bases at V and 3 bases at J, with 8 bases in the middle. The CDR3 is made up of 13 amino acids. The germline gives CDR1 SGHVS, CDR2 FNYEAQ. CDR3 bases: TGTGCCAGCAGCCTGGACAACAATCAGCCCCAGCATTTT. This translates into CASSLDNNQPQHF.

The CDR3 coding sequence is TGCGCCAGCAGCTTAGGTTTGGGGGTCAATCAGCCCCAGCATTTT. This gives the protein CASSLGLGVNQPQHF. The chain couples TRBV5-1 to TRBJ1-5, with D perhaps TRBD1 (5 bases). CDR1 and CDR2 (germline): SGHRS, YFSETQ. This CDR3 has 15 residues. Trimming took off 2 bases at V and 3 bases at J, with 12 bases between the two ends.

J is TRBJ1-6 and V is TRBV2, with D maybe TRBD1 (6 bases). Germline values: CDR1 SNHLY, CDR2 FYNNEI. V was shortened by 7 bases and J by 9 bases, with 19 bases between the two germline ends. The CDR3 is made up of 15 amino acids. CDR3 sequence (DNA): TGTGCCAGCACCTTAAGGACAGCGGGCGGTTCACCCCTCCACTTT. It yields the protein CASTLRTAGGSPLHF.

The gene calls are TRBV29-1 and TRBJ1-2; 9 nucleotides agree with TRBD1. After removal of 6 bases from V and 8 bases from J, the junction contained 10 bases not matched to a gene. CDR1 SQVTM and CDR2 ANQGSEA come from the germline V gene. CDR3 length equals 13 residues. For the CDR3, the DNA is TGCAGCGTCCTCCTACAGGGGGCGGGAGGCTACACCTTC. Protein product: CSVLLQGAGGYTF.

Of note for this clone: This specimen includes other DNA sequences encoding the same CDR3. V is TRBV29-1 and J is TRBJ1-6, with 7 positions matching TRBD1. The CDR3 spans 12 residues. Germline CDR1 reads SQVTM; CDR2 reads ANQGSEA. Trimming removed 6 bases from V and 6 bases from J; junction bases left unmatched: 2. The CDR3 loop is CSVRQGNSPLHF. The CDR3 nucleotides read TGCAGCGTCCGACAGGGTAATTCACCCCTCCACTTT.

This chain connects TRBV20-1 to TRBJ1-1; D gene ambiguous. V was clipped by 5 bases and J by 5 bases, with 9 bases between them. This CDR3 has 11 residues. Germline V gives CDR1 DFQATT, CDR2 SNEGSKA (reference sequence). CDR3 sequence reads: CSAVLGTEAFF. The CDR3 DNA sequence: TGCAGTGCTGTACTTGGGACTGAAGCTTTCTTT.

This clone appeared a few times. This rearrangement joins TRBV5-1 to TRBJ1-2, with TRBD1 matching 10 bases. The CDR3 consists of 14 residues. In germline, CDR1 is SGHRS, CDR2 YFSETQ. J lost 8 bases, V lost 0 bases, and 4 bases had no gene match. CDR3 nucleotide sequence: TGCGCCAGCAGCTTGGGGGACAGGGGACGGGGCTACACCTTC. It encodes CASSLGDRGRGYTF.

The chain couples TRBV4-3 to TRBJ1-2; D is perhaps TRBD1 (5 bases). The V end lost 0 bases, the J end lost 8 bases, and 13 bases lay between the germline ends. This CDR3 has 14 residues. Germline V gene data show CDR1 as LGHNA and CDR2 as YSLEER. In DNA form, the CDR3 reads TGCGCCAGCAGCCAAGAGGGAGGTAGGGGCGGCTACACCTTC. This sequence encodes CASSQEGGRGGYTF.

This clone was seen a handful of times. This sequence joins TRBV15 and TRBJ1-1; TRBD1 might be the D (6 bases). The germline V gene has CDR1 LNHNV and CDR2 YYDKDF (reference sequence). There are 16 residues in the CDR3. Trimming took off 4 bases at V and 4 bases at J, with 19 bases between the two ends. CDR3 in amino acids: CATSISGGRGGTEAFF. The DNA for the CDR3 is TGTGCCACCAGCATAAGTGGGGGGCGAGGTGGCACTGAAGCTTTCTTT.

This clone appeared once. The chain links TRBV4-1 to TRBJ1-4; no definite D call. CDR3 size: 17 residues. V dropped 0 bases and J dropped 2 bases, with 13 bases sitting between them. Germline CDR1 and CDR2: MGHRA and YSYEKL. The CDR3 reads CASSQEEMGWTNEKLFF. CDR3 coding DNA: TGCGCCAGCAGCCAAGAGGAGATGGGTTGGACTAATGAAAAACTGTTTTTT.

The chain recombines TRBV29-1 with TRBJ2-7; 8 bases are shared with TRBD1. J lost 6 bases, V lost 3 bases, and 4 bases had no gene match. Germline V gene data show CDR1 as SQVTM and CDR2 as ANQGSEA. This CDR3 is built from 12 residues. The DNA of the CDR3 is TGCAGCGTTGACGGGACAGGTCGCGAGCAGTACTTC. It codes for CSVDGTGREQYF.

In this sample, this clone turned up a few times. The J gene is TRBJ2-4, the V gene TRBV7-2; D is possibly TRBD2 (5 bases). The CDR3 sequence is 18 residues long. Germline V CDR1 and CDR2: SGHTA, FQGNSA. Trimming took off 4 bases at V and 7 bases at J, with 26 bases between the two ends. CDR3 bases: TGTGCCAGCAGCTCCCGAGGGCCCATGGTAGGGTCGGGTAACATTCAGTACTTC. This encodes CASSSRGPMVGSGNIQYF.

V is TRBV7-9 and J is TRBJ2-2; D remains ambiguous. V shed 5 bases and J shed 6 bases, with 7 bases lying between them. The CDR3 extends over 12 amino acids. Germline CDR1 and CDR2: SEHNR and FQNEAQ (reference sequence). The CDR3 loop is CASSPLAGELFF. The CDR3 DNA is TGTGCCAGCAGCCCCCTGGCCGGGGAGCTGTTTTTT.

The table lists this clone with a few counts. The rearrangement links TRBV5-1 to TRBJ1-2, with D uncertain. The CDR3 runs 12 residues. Germline V lookup: CDR1 SGHRS, CDR2 YFSETQ. The V end lost 7 bases, the J end lost 2 bases, and 9 bases lay between the germline ends. The CDR3 DNA reads TGCGCCAGCGGGGAGGTAAACTATGGCTACACCTTC. Protein: CASGEVNYGYTF.

This clone was observed a handful of times. The genes are TRBV28 and TRBJ2-3; a weak D match, TRBD2 (7 bases). Germline lookup yields CDR1 MDHEN and CDR2 SYDVKM. The V gene lost 6 bases and the J gene lost 2 bases, with 12 bases spanning the gap. The CDR3 is 14 residues long. CDR3 DNA: TGTGCCAGCAGATCGGGGGGCATCACAGATACGCAGTATTTT. It encodes CASRSGGITDTQYF.

This clone was counted at least ten times. The CDR3 loop is CATLPGQQGYTF. CDR3 nucleotide sequence: TGTGCCACCCTACCGGGACAGCAGGGCTACACCTTC. This chain links TRBV28 with TRBJ1-2; 7 nucleotides align to TRBD1. There are 12 residues in the CDR3. The trim removed 10 bases at V and 8 bases at J, leaving 10 bases unmatched. CDR1 and CDR2 (germline): MDHEN, SYDVKM.